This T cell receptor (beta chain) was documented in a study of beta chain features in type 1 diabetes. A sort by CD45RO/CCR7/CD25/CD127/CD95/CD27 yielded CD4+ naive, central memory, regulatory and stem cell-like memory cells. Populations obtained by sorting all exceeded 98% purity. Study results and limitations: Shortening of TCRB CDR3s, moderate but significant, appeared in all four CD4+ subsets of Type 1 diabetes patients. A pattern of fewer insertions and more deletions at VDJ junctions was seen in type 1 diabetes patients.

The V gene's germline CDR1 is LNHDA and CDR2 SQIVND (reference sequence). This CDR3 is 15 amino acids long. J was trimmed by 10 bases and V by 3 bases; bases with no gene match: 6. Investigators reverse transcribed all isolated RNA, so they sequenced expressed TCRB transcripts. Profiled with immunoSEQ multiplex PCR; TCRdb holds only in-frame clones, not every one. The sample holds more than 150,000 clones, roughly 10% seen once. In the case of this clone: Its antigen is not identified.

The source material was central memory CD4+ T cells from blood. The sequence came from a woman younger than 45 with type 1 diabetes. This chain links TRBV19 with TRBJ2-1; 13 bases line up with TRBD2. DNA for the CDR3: TGTGCCAGTAGTATGGGGACTAGCGGGGACCGGGAGCAGTTCTTC. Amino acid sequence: CASSMGTSGDREQFF.